These 20 T cell receptor beta chains were sequenced from one sample in a study of beta chain features in type 1 diabetes. The study's findings and limits: Researchers report that Type 1 diabetes patients had moderately but significantly shorter TCRB CDR3s across all four CD4+ subsets.

All of the isolated RNA was reverse transcribed, so expressed TCRB transcripts were sequenced. Measured with immunoSEQ multiplex PCR; TCRdb has only the in-frame clones, and not every one. This table holds 150,000 to 180,000 clones, around a tenth found once. Their target antigens are unknown. The sequenced sample was central memory CD4+ T cells from blood. The origin of the receptors is a man under 40 with type 1 diabetes.

The chain uses TRBV29-1 and TRBJ2-1, with D possibly being TRBD1 (6 bases). The germline V gene encodes CDR1 SQVTM and CDR2 ANQGSEA. The ends were cut back, 2 bases at V and 9 bases at J, with 23 bases in the middle. The CDR3 totals 16 residues. The CDR3: CSVEPYPGHGSSEQFF. The CDR3 nucleotides read TGCAGCGTTGAACCATATCCGGGACACGGGTCGAGTGAGCAGTTCTTC.

This clone turned up a few times. The chain combines TRBV30 with TRBJ1-2; D is unclear. V lost 5 bases to trimming and J lost 6 bases, with 19 bases between them. The CDR3 length is 14 residues. Germline CDR1 reads GTSNPN; CDR2 reads SVGIG (reference sequence). The CDR3 nucleotides read TGTGCCTGGGTCCAAGCGGGTCTGCACAATGGCTACACCTTC. Translating gives CAWVQAGLHNGYTF.

This clone was seen only a few times. The chain combines TRBV5-1 with TRBJ2-7; TRBD2 matches at 10 bases. J was trimmed by 5 bases and V by 0 bases; bases with no gene match: 2. This CDR3 is built from 14 residues. Germline loops: CDR1 SGHRS, CDR2 YFSETQ. The DNA of the CDR3 is TGCGCCAGCAGCTTGGGTGGACTAGCGGACGAGCAGTACTTC. It codes for CASSLGGLADEQYF. The full variable domain, rest sourced from reference TRBV5-1 and TRBJ2-7, is KAGVTQTPRYLIKTRGQQVTLSCSPISGHRSVSWYQQTPGQGLQFLFEYFSETQRNKGNFPGRFSGRQFSNSRSEMNVSTLELGDSALYLCASSLGGLADEQYFGPGTRLTVT.

Turning to this clone: Other DNA sequences in the sample encode the same CDR3. The DNA for the CDR3 is TGTGCCAGCTCACTACAGGGCGCCGGAGATACGCAGTATTTT. Translation: CASSLQGAGDTQYF. The rearrangement uses TRBV18 and TRBJ2-3, with D possibly matching TRBD1 (6 bases). V gave up 4 bases and J gave up 5 bases, with 13 bases separating them. The CDR3 totals 14 residues. The germline gives CDR1 KGHSH, CDR2 LQKENI.

This clone was counted only a few times. The chain uses TRBV5-1 and TRBJ1-1; 8 positions match TRBD1. Unmatched junction bases numbered 5, after V lost 0 bases and J lost 10 bases. The length of the CDR3 is 13 residues. Germline CDR1 reads SGHRS; CDR2 reads YFSETQ. CDR3 region: CASSLATGQGAFF. In nucleotides, the CDR3 is TGCGCCAGCAGCTTGGCGACCGGACAGGGAGCTTTCTTT.

The J gene is TRBJ2-1, the V gene TRBV13; 11 bases fit TRBD2. The CDR3 length is 16 residues. V trimming: 3 bases; J trimming: 4 bases; junction bases outside the gene matches: 5. The germline V gene encodes CDR1 PRHDT and CDR2 FYEKMQ (reference sequence). DNA of the CDR3: TGTGCCAGCAGCTTCAAGGGGACTAGCGGTTACAATGAGCAGTTCTTC. Amino acids: CASSFKGTSGYNEQFF.

The rearrangement uses TRBV7-9 and TRBJ2-2, with 7 nucleotides matching TRBD1. The CDR3 runs 15 residues. V lost 3 bases, J lost 15 bases, and 16 bases stayed unmatched. CDR1 is SEHNR, CDR2 FQNEAQ, per germline (reference sequence). CDR3 sequence (DNA): TGTGCCAGCAGCTTTAGTCATCTTAGGGGACAGCCCGTGTTTTTT. Its translation is CASSFSHLRGQPVFF. The full variable domain, with the rest looked up from reference TRBV7-9 and TRBJ2-2, is DTGVSQNPRHKITKRGQNVTFRCDPISEHNRLYWYRQTLGQGPEFLTYFQNEAQLEKSRLLSDRFSAERPKGSFSTLEIQRTEQGDSAMYLCASSFSHLRGQPVFFGEGSRLTVL.

The chain has TRBV7-6 and TRBJ2-5; no clear D gene. The CDR3 is 13 residues long. Germline V CDR1 and CDR2: SGHVS, FNYEAQ. Trimming cost V 2 bases and J 1 base, with 5 bases left between them. CDR3 protein: CASSLSLQETQYF. The CDR3 region has the DNA TGTGCCAGCAGCTTATCCCTCCAAGAGACCCAGTACTTC.

This clone has only a few counts. This sequence joins TRBV7-9 and TRBJ1-2; D remains unclear. CDR1 is SEHNR and CDR2 is FQNEAQ in the germline V gene (reference sequence). The ends were cut back, 4 bases at V and 2 bases at J, with 8 bases in the middle. This CDR3 is built from 13 residues. The CDR3 reads CASSSDGNYGYTF. The CDR3 nucleotides read TGTGCCAGCAGCTCCGACGGGAACTATGGCTACACCTTC. The variable domain in full, with the rest retrieved from reference TRBV7-9 and TRBJ1-2, is DTGVSQNPRHKITKRGQNVTFRCDPISEHNRLYWYRQTLGQGPEFLTYFQNEAQLEKSRLLSDRFSAERPKGSFSTLEIQRTEQGDSAMYLCASSSDGNYGYTFGSGTRLTVV.

The chain couples TRBV18 to TRBJ2-7, with TRBD1 identical over 8 bases. Germline values: CDR1 KGHSH, CDR2 LQKENI. This CDR3 has 14 residues. V lost 4 bases, J lost 6 bases, and 8 bases stayed unmatched. The CDR3 protein is CASSLGQGGREQYF. Here the CDR3 DNA reads TGTGCCAGCTCACTCGGACAGGGAGGACGCGAGCAGTACTTC.

The chain links TRBV5-1 to TRBJ2-7, with 11 bases that match TRBD2. V lost 2 bases to trimming and J lost 5 bases; unmatched junction nucleotides: 9. This CDR3 is built from 16 residues. Germline V CDR1 and CDR2: SGHRS, YFSETQ. The CDR3 region is CASSLTTSGAVHEQYF. As DNA, the CDR3 is TGCGCCAGCAGCTTAACGACTAGCGGGGCCGTTCACGAGCAGTACTTC.

This clone appeared a single time. The genes are TRBV28 and TRBJ2-7, with 9 bases identical to TRBD1. Germline trimming cut 7 bases from V and 6 bases from J; bases unmatched to any gene: 13. CDR3 length: 15 residues. CDR1 MDHEN and CDR2 SYDVKM come from the germline V gene. CDR3 nucleotide sequence: TGTGCCAGCACTCGCTCCGGGACAGGGCGGCGCGAGCAGTACTTC. Translating gives CASTRSGTGRREQYF.

This clone has just a few counts. The chain is built from TRBV7-9 and TRBJ1-2; TRBD1 is a possible D gene (5 bases). Trimming shortened V by 1 base and J by 3 bases, and 12 bases separated the two germline ends. CDR3 length: 15 amino acids. Germline CDR1 SEHNR, CDR2 FQNEAQ (reference sequence). CDR3 DNA sequence: TGTGCCAGCAGCTTAGGTACAGGAGTCGACTATGGCTACACCTTC. This gives the protein CASSLGTGVDYGYTF. Full variable domain (remainder filled in from reference TRBV7-9 and TRBJ1-2): DTGVSQNPRHKITKRGQNVTFRCDPISEHNRLYWYRQTLGQGPEFLTYFQNEAQLEKSRLLSDRFSAERPKGSFSTLEIQRTEQGDSAMYLCASSLGTGVDYGYTFGSGTRLTVV.

This clone was detected a few times. J is TRBJ2-5 and V is TRBV19, with TRBD2 matching 12 bases. The trim removed 5 bases at V and 5 bases at J, leaving 6 bases unmatched. CDR1 and CDR2 (germline): LNHDA, SQIVND (reference sequence). The CDR3 spans 15 residues. In DNA, the CDR3 is TGTGCCAGTAGTCCGAGGACTAGCGGGACCGAGACCCAGTACTTC. Amino acids: CASSPRTSGTETQYF. Drawing the rest from reference TRBV19 and TRBJ2-5, the complete variable domain is DGGITQSPKYLFRKEGQNVTLSCEQNLNHDAMYWYRQDPGQGLRLIYYSQIVNDFQKGDIAEGYSVSREKKESFPLTVTSAQKNPTAFYLCASSPRTSGTETQYFGPGTRLLVL.

This clone has more than one count but fewer than ten. J is TRBJ2-7 and V is TRBV28; TRBD1 matches at 7 bases. The germline CDR1 and CDR2 sequences are MDHEN and SYDVKM. With 5 bases clipped from V and 2 bases from J, the junction kept 12 bases outside the gene matches. The CDR3 loop spans 16 amino acids. DNA of the CDR3: TGTGCCAGCAGTCCCCACAGGGGTCGAACCACCTACGAGCAGTACTTC. Translated, it gives CASSPHRGRTTYEQYF.

The chain is built from TRBV19 and TRBJ1-2, with TRBD1 matching 7 bases. V gave up 8 bases and J gave up 7 bases; unmatched junction bases: 7. The germline CDR1 and CDR2 sequences are LNHDA and SQIVND (reference sequence). The CDR3 loop spans 12 amino acids. The chain's CDR3 is CASAGGIRGYTF. For the CDR3, the DNA is TGTGCCAGTGCAGGGGGAATTCGTGGCTACACCTTC.

A few counts support this clone. CDR3 in amino acids: CASSDTGGSTDTQYF. The CDR3 DNA follows: TGCGCCAGCAGCGACACAGGGGGATCCACAGATACGCAGTATTTT. V usage is TRBV5-1 and J usage is TRBJ2-3; 8 bases map to TRBD1. With 4 bases clipped from V and 2 bases from J, the junction kept 6 bases outside the gene matches. Germline CDR1 and CDR2: SGHRS and YFSETQ. The CDR3 loop spans 15 amino acids.

The chain has TRBV28 and TRBJ2-1, with 8 bases fitting TRBD2. The CDR3 extends over 16 amino acids. Trimming at V came to 6 bases and at J to 2 bases, leaving 9 bases not matched to a gene. Germline V gives CDR1 MDHEN, CDR2 SYDVKM. In nucleotides, the CDR3 is TGTGCCAGCAGCCAATTAGCGGGGCCCACCTACAATGAGCAGTTCTTC. Its translation is CASSQLAGPTYNEQFF.

This clone has a handful of counts. J is TRBJ2-3 and V is TRBV2; D is perhaps TRBD1 (6 bases). Germline V gives CDR1 SNHLY, CDR2 FYNNEI. The CDR3 loop spans 12 amino acids. V lost 7 bases to trimming and J lost 4 bases, with 9 bases between them. CDR3 loop: CASNKGADTQYF. The CDR3 bases are TGTGCCAGCAACAAGGGGGCAGATACGCAGTATTTT.

The chain couples TRBV28 to TRBJ1-2; TRBD1 aligns across 7 bases. The CDR3 is 14 residues long. V lost 7 bases to trimming and J lost 7 bases; unmatched junction nucleotides: 12. In germline, CDR1 is MDHEN, CDR2 SYDVKM. The CDR3, as DNA: TGTGCCAGCAATGTGGCGAGGGGGCCGGCTGGCTACACCTTC. Translation gives CASNVARGPAGYTF.